The clone carrying this T cell receptor (beta chain) appeared many times. RNA served as the template for amplifying TCR beta CDR3 regions. HTBI primers served in a first-round RT-PCR, which a second-round multiplex PCR followed. TCRdb used MiXCR to reprocess the multiplex PCR reads, holding one entry per CDR3 protein. This table holds 200,000 to 250,000 distinct CDR3 sequences, roughly 21% found once. Germline CDR1 reads SQVTM; CDR2 reads ANQGSEA. Trimming removed 4 bases at V and 7 bases at J, with 11 bases between. The CDR3 contains 11 residues. This sample is part of a study of Graves' ophthalmopathy and Graves' hyperthyroidism.

This TCR came from a woman aged 45-59 years with Graves' ophthalmopathy. Sequenced input: peripheral blood. The genes are TRBV29-1 and TRBJ2-7; D might be TRBD2 (6 bases). The CDR3 reads CSVAPAGEQYF. Written as DNA, the CDR3 is TGCAGCGTTGCTCCGGCGGGGGAGCAGTACTTC.